Below, one T cell receptor (beta chain) is given with its context. Its antigen is as yet unknown. The data were obtained in a study of T cell responses to AZD1222 COVID-19 vaccine. Study-wide background: Some second doses came at about 4 weeks and others at about 12 weeks; these were pooled. Notes on the study in general: Seropositivity was recorded at baseline in only a handful of AZD1222 recipients. Every sample of the repertoires postdated the peak T cell response. There were vaccine-associated CD4 TCRs across spike, dominant at 160-218 and 743-854.

V lost 6 bases and J lost 6; bases outside the gene matches: 8. This CDR3 comprises 15 residues. Germline V CDR1 and CDR2: MDHEN, SYDVKM. Profiled with immunoSEQ multiplex PCR; TCRdb holds only in-frame clones, not every one. The table records tens of thousands of clones, roughly 94% of them present only once. This chain connects TRBV28 to TRBJ2-1; 10 positions agree with TRBD2. The TCR was taken from an adult in good health. The input for sequencing was peripheral blood, taken on day 0 of AZD1222 vaccination. CDR3 sequence reads: CASSLLSGRVNEQFF. The CDR3 DNA reads as TGTGCCAGCAGCCTTCTAAGCGGGAGGGTCAATGAGCAGTTCTTC.